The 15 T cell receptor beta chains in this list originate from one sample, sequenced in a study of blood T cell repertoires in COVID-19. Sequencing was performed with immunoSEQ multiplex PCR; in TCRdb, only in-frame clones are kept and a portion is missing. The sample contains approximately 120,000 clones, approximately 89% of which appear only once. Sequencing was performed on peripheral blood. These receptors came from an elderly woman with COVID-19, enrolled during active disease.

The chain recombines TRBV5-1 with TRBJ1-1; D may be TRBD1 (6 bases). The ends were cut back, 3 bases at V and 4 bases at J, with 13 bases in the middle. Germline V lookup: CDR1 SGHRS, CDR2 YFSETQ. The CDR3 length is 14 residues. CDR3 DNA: TGCGCCAGCAGCTCTCTCGCGGACAGCACTGAAGCTTTCTTT. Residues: CASSSLADSTEAFF.

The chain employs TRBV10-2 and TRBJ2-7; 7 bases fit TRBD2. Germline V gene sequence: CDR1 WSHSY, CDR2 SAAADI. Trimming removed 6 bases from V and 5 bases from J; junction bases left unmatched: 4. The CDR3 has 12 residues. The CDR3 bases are TGCGCCAGCAGAGCGGGAAAGGACGAGCAGTACTTC. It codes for CASRAGKDEQYF.

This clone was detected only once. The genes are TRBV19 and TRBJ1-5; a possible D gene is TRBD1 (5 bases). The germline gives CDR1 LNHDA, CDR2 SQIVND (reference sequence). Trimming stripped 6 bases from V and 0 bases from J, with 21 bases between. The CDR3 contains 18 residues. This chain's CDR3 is CASSKSQAKGNSNQPQHF. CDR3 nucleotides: TGTGCCAGTAGCAAGTCACAGGCGAAAGGAAATAGCAATCAGCCCCAGCATTTT. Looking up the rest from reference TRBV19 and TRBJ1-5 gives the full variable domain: DGGITQSPKYLFRKEGQNVTLSCEQNLNHDAMYWYRQDPGQGLRLIYYSQIVNDFQKGDIAEGYSVSREKKESFPLTVTSAQKNPTAFYLCASSKSQAKGNSNQPQHFGDGTRLSIL.

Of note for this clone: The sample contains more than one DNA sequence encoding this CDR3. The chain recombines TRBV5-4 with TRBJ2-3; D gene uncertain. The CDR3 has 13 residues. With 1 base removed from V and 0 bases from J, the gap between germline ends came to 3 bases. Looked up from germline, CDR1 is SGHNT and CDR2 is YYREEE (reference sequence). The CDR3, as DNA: TGTGCCAGCAGCTTGACTAGCACAGATACGCAGTATTTT. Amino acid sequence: CASSLTSTDTQYF.

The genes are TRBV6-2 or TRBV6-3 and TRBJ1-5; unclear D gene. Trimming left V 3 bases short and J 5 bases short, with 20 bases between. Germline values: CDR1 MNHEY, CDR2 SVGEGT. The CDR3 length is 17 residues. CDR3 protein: CASSYKARTIEDQPQHF. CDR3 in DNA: TGTGCCAGCAGTTATAAGGCCCGGACTATAGAGGATCAGCCCCAGCATTTT.

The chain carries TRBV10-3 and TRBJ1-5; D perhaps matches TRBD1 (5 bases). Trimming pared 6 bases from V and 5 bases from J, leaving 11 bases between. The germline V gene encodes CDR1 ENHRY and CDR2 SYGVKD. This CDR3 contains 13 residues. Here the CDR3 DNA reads TGTGCCATCAGAGAGACAGCCGATCAGCCCCAGCATTTT. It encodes CAIRETADQPQHF.

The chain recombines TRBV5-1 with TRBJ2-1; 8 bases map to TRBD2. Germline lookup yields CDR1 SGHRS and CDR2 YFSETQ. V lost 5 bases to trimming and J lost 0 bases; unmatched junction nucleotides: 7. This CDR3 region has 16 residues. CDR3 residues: CASRFSGTNSYNEQFF. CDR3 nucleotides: TGCGCCAGCAGATTTAGCGGGACCAACTCCTACAATGAGCAGTTCTTC.

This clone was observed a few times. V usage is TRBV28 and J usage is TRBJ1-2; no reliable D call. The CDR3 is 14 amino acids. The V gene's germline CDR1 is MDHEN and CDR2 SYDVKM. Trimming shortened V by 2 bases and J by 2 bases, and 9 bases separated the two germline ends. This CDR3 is CASSLGQVNYGYTF. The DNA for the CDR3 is TGTGCCAGCAGTTTAGGGCAAGTCAACTATGGCTACACCTTC.

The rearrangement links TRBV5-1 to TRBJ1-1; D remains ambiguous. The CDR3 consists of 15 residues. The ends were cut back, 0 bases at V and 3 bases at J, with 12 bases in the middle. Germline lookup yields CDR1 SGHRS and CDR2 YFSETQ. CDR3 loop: CASSLEAPGDTEAFF. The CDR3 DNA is TGCGCCAGCAGCTTGGAGGCGCCGGGAGACACTGAAGCTTTCTTT.

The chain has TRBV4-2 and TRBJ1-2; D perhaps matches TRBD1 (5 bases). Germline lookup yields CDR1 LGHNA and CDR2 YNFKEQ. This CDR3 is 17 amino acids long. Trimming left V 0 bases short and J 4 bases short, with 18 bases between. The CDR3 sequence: CASSQESRAGLIYGYTF. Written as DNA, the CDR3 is TGTGCCAGCAGCCAAGAATCAAGGGCGGGACTGATCTATGGCTACACCTTC.

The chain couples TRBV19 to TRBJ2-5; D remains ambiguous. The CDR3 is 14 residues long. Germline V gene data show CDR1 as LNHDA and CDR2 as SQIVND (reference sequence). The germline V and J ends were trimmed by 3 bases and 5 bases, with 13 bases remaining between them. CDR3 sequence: CASSIVTRAETQYF. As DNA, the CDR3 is TGTGCCAGTAGTATTGTAACGCGAGCCGAGACCCAGTACTTC.

In nucleotides, the CDR3 is TGTGCCAGCAGTTTGCGGTTTGGGGAAAAACTGTTTTTT. This encodes CASSLRFGEKLFF. The gene calls are TRBV12-3 or TRBV12-4 and TRBJ1-4; no clear D gene. Trimming pared 3 bases from V and 8 bases from J, leaving 10 bases between. CDR3 length: 13 amino acids.

CDR3 DNA sequence: TGTGCCAGCAGTTTATCCCCGGGGTGGAACGGGGAGCTGTTTTTT. Protein product: CASSLSPGWNGELFF. The chain has TRBV27 and TRBJ2-2; D is perhaps TRBD2 (5 bases). The CDR3 loop spans 15 amino acids. The V and J ends lost 0 bases and 7 bases respectively, with 12 bases between them. Germline V gene sequence: CDR1 MNHEY, CDR2 SMNVEV (reference sequence).

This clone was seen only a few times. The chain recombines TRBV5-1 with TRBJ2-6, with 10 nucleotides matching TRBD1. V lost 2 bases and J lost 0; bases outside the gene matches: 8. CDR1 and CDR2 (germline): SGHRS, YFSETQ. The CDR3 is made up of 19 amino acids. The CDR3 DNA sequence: TGCGCCAGCAGCTTAGCGGGACAGGGGACTTTCTCTGGGGCCAACGTCCTGACTTTC. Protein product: CASSLAGQGTFSGANVLTF.

The chain's CDR3 is CASSYPGGNRGYTF. The CDR3, as DNA: TGTGCCAGCAGTTACCCTGGGGGCAATCGGGGCTACACCTTC. The genes are TRBV6-6 and TRBJ1-2; D is perhaps TRBD1 (6 bases). The CDR3 length is 14 residues. Germline V gives CDR1 MNHNY, CDR2 SVGAGI (reference sequence). Trimming removed 2 bases at V and 8 bases at J, with 15 bases between.